The 22 T cell receptor beta chains presented below share a single source sample, sequenced in a study of cytomegalovirus exposure and HLA in healthy donors. 13 Jbeta primers and 60 Vbeta primers were used for the PCR. Measured with immunoSEQ multiplex PCR; TCRdb has only the in-frame clones, and not every one. The sample consists of under 200,000 clones, under 85% of them appearing once. Material: PBMCs. Receptor source: a woman in her twenties or thirties in good health and CMV-seronegative.

The chain joins TRBV28 to TRBJ1-1, with 7 bases matching TRBD1. This CDR3 contains 15 residues. Germline V lookup: CDR1 MDHEN, CDR2 SYDVKM. V was clipped by 3 bases and J by 7 bases; unmatched bases: 11. The CDR3 loop reads CASSLKGARVVEAFF. The CDR3 bases are TGTGCCAGCAGTTTGAAGGGGGCGCGAGTGGTTGAAGCTTTCTTT.

V gene TRBV19 combines with J gene TRBJ2-1; 7 nucleotides agree with TRBD2. CDR3 length: 13 residues. Per the germline V gene, CDR1 is LNHDA and CDR2 is SQIVND (reference sequence). V gave up 3 bases and J gave up 8 bases; unmatched junction bases: 4. In nucleotides, the CDR3 is TGTGCCAGTAGTATGGATGGGGGGGATGAGCAGTTCTTC. Translation gives CASSMDGGDEQFF.

The J gene is TRBJ1-5, the V gene TRBV6-1; D is unresolved. The CDR3 extends over 14 amino acids. Trimming left V 3 bases short and J 4 bases short, with 10 bases between. Per germline, CDR1 MNHNS and CDR2 SASEGT. CDR3 DNA sequence: TGTGCCAGCAGTGAGAGGCGTGGGAATCAGCCCCAGCATTTT. Its protein product is CASSERRGNQPQHF.

Turning to this clone: The DNA is omitted, as the CDR3 cannot be located on it reliably, and the CDR3 follows TCRdb's listing. The chain joins TRBV25-1 to TRBJ2-5; the D segment call TRBD1 is taken from the table without a DNA check. The CDR3 is 13 amino acids long, termini counted. CDR1 is MGHDK and CDR2 is SYGVNS in the germline V gene. The CDR3 spells CASSWGIGSDMYF.

The rearrangement joins TRBV21-1 to TRBJ2-6; the tabulated D call, TRBD2, remains unverified against the DNA. TRBV21-1 is a listed pseudogene. The CDR3 length is 20 residues. CDR3 coding DNA: TGTGCCAGCAGCAAACTGCGGGGGTGCGGGGATAACTCTGGGGCCAACGGCCTGACTTTC. Protein sequence: CASSKLRGCGDNSGANGLTF.

J is TRBJ2-2 and V is TRBV5-4; D possibly corresponds to TRBD2 (5 bases). Germline loops: CDR1 SGHNT, CDR2 YYREEE (reference sequence). V lost 0 bases and J 3 bases, leaving 6 bases between the germline ends. The CDR3 has 14 residues. CDR3 bases: TGTGCCAGCAGCTTGGCACTAGACACCGGGGAGCTGTTTTTT. Translation gives CASSLALDTGELFF. The full variable domain, its missing parts supplied by reference TRBV5-4 and TRBJ2-2, is ETGVTQSPTHLIKTRGQQVTLRCSSQSGHNTVSWYQQALGQGPQFIFQYYREEENGRGNFPPRFSGLQFPNYSSELNVNALELDDSALYLCASSLALDTGELFFGEGSRLTVL.

The rearrangement joins TRBV7-9 to TRBJ2-3, with TRBD1 matching over 9 bases. Germline V gene data show CDR1 as SEHNR and CDR2 as FQNEAQ (reference sequence). V shed 1 base, J shed 3 bases, and the junction held 2 bases outside the gene matches. There are 15 residues in the CDR3. Written as DNA, the CDR3 is TGTGCCAGCAGCTTAGGGACAGGGGCGACAGATACGCAGTATTTT. It codes for CASSLGTGATDTQYF. The full variable domain, completed using reference TRBV7-9 and TRBJ2-3, is DTGVSQNPRHKITKRGQNVTFRCDPISEHNRLYWYRQTLGQGPEFLTYFQNEAQLEKSRLLSDRFSAERPKGSFSTLEIQRTEQGDSAMYLCASSLGTGATDTQYFGPGTRLTVL.

This sequence joins TRBV30 and TRBJ2-1; 7 bases map to TRBD1. The CDR3 totals 14 residues. CDR1 is GTSNPN, CDR2 SVGIG, per germline (reference sequence). The V gene end was trimmed by 0 bases and the J gene end by 5 bases; junction bases not matched to a gene: 4. CDR3 protein: CAWSVGTADNEQFF. The CDR3 DNA sequence: TGTGCCTGGAGTGTAGGGACAGCCGACAATGAGCAGTTCTTC.

The chain employs TRBV5-6 and TRBJ2-3, with 9 bases identical to TRBD2. There are 18 residues in the CDR3. Germline V CDR1 and CDR2: SGHDT, YYEEEE. The V and J ends lost 3 bases and 2 bases, in that order; junction bases with no gene match: 13. The CDR3 sequence: CASSSLILAGPYTDTQYF. CDR3 nucleotide sequence: TGTGCCAGCAGCTCCCTTATTCTAGCGGGACCTTACACAGATACGCAGTATTTT.

This clone was picked up many times. The chain couples TRBV4-1 to TRBJ2-4; TRBD2 matches at 7 bases. V was clipped by 2 bases and J by 6 bases; unmatched bases: 1. Per the germline V gene, CDR1 is MGHRA and CDR2 is YSYEKL. The CDR3 loop spans 13 amino acids. The DNA of the CDR3 is TGCGCCAGCAGCCAAACGGGGGGAAACATTCAGTACTTC. Its protein is CASSQTGGNIQYF.

The chain couples TRBV7-2 to TRBJ2-3; TRBD1 might be the D (6 bases). This CDR3 comprises 15 residues. V was pared by 5 bases and J by 4 bases, with 16 bases between. CDR1 and CDR2 (germline): SGHTA, FQGNSA. CDR3 sequence reads: CASSRSNSGADTQYF. The CDR3 DNA is TGTGCCAGCAGCCGCTCGAACTCAGGGGCAGATACGCAGTATTTT.

The V call is TRBV5-4, the J call TRBJ1-3, with 9 positions matching TRBD1. This CDR3 is 17 amino acids long. Germline values: CDR1 SGHNT, CDR2 YYREEE (reference sequence). The V and J ends lost 0 bases and 2 bases, in that order; junction bases with no gene match: 6. The CDR3 loop reads CASSLDGTGLAGNTIYF. The CDR3 DNA reads as TGTGCCAGCAGCTTGGATGGGACAGGGCTGGCTGGAAACACCATATATTTT. The full variable domain, rest sourced from reference TRBV5-4 and TRBJ1-3, is ETGVTQSPTHLIKTRGQQVTLRCSSQSGHNTVSWYQQALGQGPQFIFQYYREEENGRGNFPPRFSGLQFPNYSSELNVNALELDDSALYLCASSLDGTGLAGNTIYFGEGSWLTVV.

The V and J genes are TRBV27 and TRBJ2-7, with 8 bases identical to TRBD1. This CDR3 comprises 14 residues. Germline assignment: CDR1 MNHEY and CDR2 SMNVEV (reference sequence). V shed 5 bases, J shed 4 bases, and the junction held 7 bases outside the gene matches. DNA of the CDR3: TGTGCCAGCAGTATCGGACAGGGAAGGTACGAGCAGTACTTC. Amino acid sequence: CASSIGQGRYEQYF.

This clone has a handful of counts. The chain combines TRBV5-8 with TRBJ1-5; D unresolved. The germline V gene encodes CDR1 SGHTS and CDR2 YDEGEE. The CDR3 runs 15 residues. The V end lost 7 bases, the J end lost 7 bases, and 21 bases lay between the germline ends. CDR3 residues: CASSQTRLTGQPQHF. The CDR3 DNA reads TGTGCCAGCTCCCAGACCAGGCTCACTGGGCAGCCCCAGCATTTT. Supplemented by reference TRBV5-8 and TRBJ1-5, the full variable domain reads EAGVTQSPTHLIKTRGQQATLRCSPISGHTSVYWYQQALGLGLQFLLWYDEGEERNRGNFPPRFSGRQFPNYSSELNVNALELEDSALYLCASSQTRLTGQPQHFGDGTRLSIL.

The chain joins TRBV18 to TRBJ1-2, with D perhaps TRBD1 (5 bases). The CDR3 contains 11 residues. Trimming removed 3 bases from V and 7 bases from J, with 6 bases in between. Germline-derived CDR1 and CDR2 are KGHSH and LQKENI. CDR3: CASSPDSGYTF. The DNA of the CDR3 is TGTGCCAGCTCACCTGACAGTGGCTACACCTTC.

This clone was detected only once. The CDR3 DNA follows: TGTGCCAGCAGTTTAGTGTATAGCGGGGGCCCCGGGGCCCAGTACTTC. It encodes CASSLVYSGGPGAQYF. The chain employs TRBV28 and TRBJ2-5, with 9 bases fitting TRBD2. The CDR3 runs to 16 residues. V lost 2 bases and J lost 9; bases outside the gene matches: 13. Germline CDR1 and CDR2: MDHEN and SYDVKM.

This clone was observed once. V usage is TRBV4-1 and J usage is TRBJ2-1; 9 bases line up with TRBD1. The germline V gene has CDR1 MGHRA and CDR2 YSYEKL. This CDR3 region has 14 residues. J was trimmed by 8 bases and V by 2 bases; bases with no gene match: 4. CDR3 in amino acids: CASSQYRGQDEQFF. Here the CDR3 DNA reads TGCGCCAGCAGCCAATACAGGGGGCAAGATGAGCAGTTCTTC.

The chain carries TRBV2 and TRBJ1-2, with D perhaps matching TRBD1 (6 bases). The V end was cut by 5 bases, the J end by 2 bases, with 12 bases between. CDR1 is SNHLY, CDR2 FYNNEI, per germline. The CDR3 runs to 14 residues. CDR3 in DNA: TGTGCCAGCAGTCTAGACAGGCCCAACTATGGCTACACCTTC. It specifies CASSLDRPNYGYTF.

The chain uses TRBV9 and TRBJ1-5; TRBD1 is a possible D gene (6 bases). This CDR3 comprises 23 residues. Trimming stripped 3 bases from V and 0 bases from J, with 34 bases between. Germline CDR1 is SGDLS and CDR2 is YYNGEE. In DNA, the CDR3 is TGTGCCAGCAGCGCCCGGACAGCCCCCTGCGATACACCGACATGGGATAGCAATCAGCCCCAGCATTTT. Amino acid sequence: CASSARTAPCDTPTWDSNQPQHF.

The genes are TRBV5-8 and TRBJ2-5, with 12 bases that match TRBD1. The germline gives CDR1 SGHTS, CDR2 YDEGEE. The J segment lost 4 bases and the V segment lost 2 bases, leaving 3 bases of the junction unmatched. CDR3 length: 15 amino acids. Here the CDR3 DNA reads TGTGCCAGCAGCTTTAGGGACAGGGGGCGAGAGACCCAGTACTTC. Protein product: CASSFRDRGRETQYF.

J is TRBJ2-3 and V is TRBV6-1, with TRBD2 matching over 7 bases. The V segment lost 8 bases and the J segment 1 base; nucleotides outside the gene matches: 0. The CDR3 loop spans 12 amino acids. In germline, CDR1 is MNHNS, CDR2 SASEGT. The CDR3 loop reads CASRGGTDTQYF. In DNA form, the CDR3 reads TGTGCCAGCCGGGGGGGCACAGATACGCAGTATTTT.

This chain uses TRBV5-1 with TRBJ2-3, with TRBD2 matching 8 bases. The germline gives CDR1 SGHRS, CDR2 YFSETQ. Trimming at V came to 4 bases and at J to 8 bases, leaving 12 bases not matched to a gene. CDR3 length equals 15 residues. The CDR3 loop reads CASSPTGGSTGTQYF. CDR3 in DNA: TGCGCCAGCAGCCCAACGGGGGGGAGCACGGGTACGCAGTATTTT. The full variable domain, with the rest looked up from reference TRBV5-1 and TRBJ2-3, is KAGVTQTPRYLIKTRGQQVTLSCSPISGHRSVSWYQQTPGQGLQFLFEYFSETQRNKGNFPGRFSGRQFSNSRSEMNVSTLELGDSALYLCASSPTGGSTGTQYFGPGTRLTVL.